Listed below are T cell receptor beta chains from one sample, sequenced in a study of cytomegalovirus exposure and HLA in healthy donors. This table comes from immunoSEQ multiplex PCR, and its TCRdb copy is limited to in-frame clones, with some not included. The data hold approximately 210,000 clones, with roughly 77% observed a single time. The sample taken for sequencing was PBMCs. These receptors all come from a woman aged 45-65 years in good health and CMV-seronegative. The CDR3 runs from the conserved cysteine through the conserved F or W. D genes are given only for firm matches. Not all rows give a size; the values are once, few, many and, for expanded clones, a class.

size,J,D,V,DNA,CDR3
few,TRBJ1-5,TRBD1,TRBV19,TGTGCCAGTAGTACCGGACAGGACAATCAGCCCCAGCATTTT,CASSTGQDNQPQHF
.,TRBJ2-1,.,TRBV9,TGTGCCAGCAGCGTAGAGGCAGGGCCCCTCAATGAGCAGTTCTTC,CASSVEAGPLNEQFF
few,TRBJ2-7,TRBD1,TRBV6-1,TGTGCCAGCAGTCCCGGGACAGGGTCCGCCGAGCAGTACTTC,CASSPGTGSAEQYF
.,TRBJ1-5,.,TRBV7-6,TGTGCCAGCAGCCCAAATCAGGACATATACAATCAGCCCCAGCATTTT,CASSPNQDIYNQPQHF
.,TRBJ1-4,.,TRBV28,TGTGCCAGCAGTCCTCTCGACAGCTTTAATGAAAAACTGTTTTTT,CASSPLDSFNEKLFF
.,TRBJ2-1,TRBD1,TRBV7-2,TGTGCCAGCAGCAACGAGGGACAGGGGTACAATGAGCAGTTCTTC,CASSNEGQGYNEQFF
once,TRBJ2-7,TRBD2,TRBV6-6,TGTGCCAGCAGTCCTAGCGGGAGGCTCTACGAGCAGTACTTC,CASSPSGRLYEQYF
.,TRBJ2-7,.,TRBV27,TGTGCCAGCAGAGGCATAGCGGACTTGTCCTACGAGCAGTACTTC,CASRGIADLSYEQYF
.,TRBJ2-1,TRBD1,TRBV5-6,TGTGCCAGCAGCCCCGGGACAGGCTTCTTCTCCTACAATGAGCAGTTCTTC,CASSPGTGFFSYNEQFF
few,TRBJ2-7,TRBD1,TRBV29-1,TGCAGCGTTGGCGGGACAGGGACCCACGAGCAGTACTTC,CSVGGTGTHEQYF
.,TRBJ2-7,TRBD1,TRBV5-1,TGCGCCAGCAGCCCACTAGGAAGGGGACAGACCCTCGGTAGCAACGAGCAGTACTTC,CASSPLGRGQTLGSNEQYF
.,TRBJ2-1,.,TRBV2,TGTGCCAGCAGTGAAGAGAGAACTGCCTCCTACAATGAGCAGTTCTTC,CASSEERTASYNEQFF
.,TRBJ2-7,TRBD2,TRBV7-9,TGTGCCAGCTACAAGGAGGGTAGCGGGATCCAACGTTACGAGCAGTACTTC,CASYKEGSGIQRYEQYF
.,TRBJ1-1,.,TRBV5-8,TGTGCCAGCAGCTTGGAAGACAGGAACACTGAAGCTTTCTTT,CASSLEDRNTEAFF
.,TRBJ1-1,.,TRBV5-1,TGCGCCAGCAGCTTGGGCCACAGGGTCCCCCCTGAAGCTTTCTTT,CASSLGHRVPPEAFF
.,TRBJ2-3,TRBD1,TRBV5-6,TGTGCCAGCAGCAGATTACAGGGGGTTCGCACAGATACGCAGTATTTT,CASSRLQGVRTDTQYF
.,TRBJ2-5,.,TRBV19,TGTGCCAGTAGTATAAGGGGGAGAGTACAGACCCAGTACTTC,CASSIRGRVQTQYF
once,TRBJ1-5,.,TRBV28,TGTGCCTACGGTACAGGTGGCGTGACCCAGCATTTT,CAYGTGGVTQHF
once,TRBJ1-2,.,TRBV7-9,TGTTCCAGCAGCGCCGGGGTAGTTGGCTACACCTTC,CSSSAGVVGYTF
.,TRBJ1-1,TRBD1,TRBV29-1,TGCAGCGTCGGGACAGGGGCGAACACTGAAGCTTTCTTT,CSVGTGANTEAFF
once,TRBJ1-1,TRBD1,TRBV28,TGTGCCAGTTGGGACAGGGGGCATTCGGGTAAAACTGAAGCTTTCTTT,CASWDRGHSGKTEAFF
.,TRBJ2-3,TRBD2,TRBV7-9,TGTGCCAGCAGCTCCTGGACTAGCGGGGGGGACACAGATACGCAGTATTTT,CASSSWTSGGDTDTQYF
once,TRBJ1-6,.,TRBV15,TGTGCCACCAGCCTAGGACAGACAGCTTTGGGGACCCTCCACTTT,CATSLGQTALGTLHF
.,TRBJ2-7,.,TRBV11-2,TGTGCCAGCAGCGCAACAGGGCCCTCCTACGAGCAGTACTTC,CASSATGPSYEQYF
.,TRBJ1-1,TRBD1,TRBV25-1,TGTGCCAGCAGTGAACCAGGGACAGGGGGCACTGAAGCTTTCTTT,CASSEPGTGGTEAFF
.,TRBJ1-3,.,TRBV5-1,TGCGCCAGCAGCTACAGAAACACCATATATTTT,CASSYRNTIYF
.,TRBJ1-1,.,TRBV11-2,TGTGCCAGCAGCTTAGTGCAGGGGCTCATGAACACTGAAGCTTTCTTT,CASSLVQGLMNTEAFF
.,TRBJ2-7,TRBD1,TRBV7-9,TGTGCCAGCGAAATCCGCATCGGGACAGAACCTTACGAGCAGTACTTC,CASEIRIGTEPYEQYF
.,TRBJ2-1,TRBD1,TRBV6-1,TGTGCCAGCCAATTTCGGGACAGGGGATACAATGAGCAGTTCTTC,CASQFRDRGYNEQFF
.,TRBJ1-5,.,TRBV2,TGTGCCAGCGGGAGGGGTCGCCAGGCTAATCAGCCCCAGCATTTT,CASGRGRQANQPQHF
.,TRBJ2-7,.,TRBV5-1,TGCGCCAGCAGCTTGGCTACCGGGGCCTACGAGCAGTACTTC,CASSLATGAYEQYF
.,TRBJ1-1,TRBD1,TRBV5-5,TGTGCCAGCAGCCGGACAGGGGGCGTTAACGCTGAAGCTTTCTTT,CASSRTGGVNAEAFF
.,TRBJ1-2,TRBD1,TRBV5-6,TGTGCCAGCAGCCCTCTGGGACAGGGCAACCATCGCTATGGCTACACCTTC,CASSPLGQGNHRYGYTF
.,TRBJ2-7,.,TRBV6-1,TGTGCCAGCACAACCGCCGGGGGAGCGGCGTACGAGCAGTACTTC,CASTTAGGAAYEQYF
.,TRBJ1-2,TRBD1,TRBV9,TGTGCCAGCAGTGAAGAAGGGGACAGCAACTATGGCTACACCTTC,CASSEEGDSNYGYTF
.,TRBJ2-1,.,TRBV7-2,TGTGCCAGCAGCTTAGCGCTGGGGCCCTGGGGTGAGCAGTTCTTC,CASSLALGPWGEQFF
.,TRBJ1-2,TRBD1,TRBV18,TGTGCCAGCTCACCACTAGGACAGGGCAACTATGGCTACACCTTC,CASSPLGQGNYGYTF
.,TRBJ2-7,TRBD1,TRBV5-6,TGTGCCAGCAGCCTCACCGGACAGGGCTCCTACGAGCAGTACTTC,CASSLTGQGSYEQYF
.,TRBJ2-5,.,TRBV28,TGTGCCAGCACCCCGGGGGTTAAACAAGAGACCCAGTACTTC,CASTPGVKQETQYF
.,TRBJ1-1,.,TRBV10-3,TGTGCCATCAGTGAGTCTTGGCGGGCTTTCTTT,CAISESWRAFF
once,TRBJ2-3,.,TRBV11-2,TGTGCCAGCAGCCAGGGGCTCGGAAAAGGTACGCAGTATTTT,CASSQGLGKGTQYF
.,TRBJ1-2,.,TRBV27,TGTGCCAGCAGTCCATCATCAACAGGTTCTAACTATGGCTACACCTTC,CASSPSSTGSNYGYTF
.,TRBJ1-2,.,TRBV28,TGTGCCAGCAGTCTCGGGTCCGACTATGGCTACACCTTC,CASSLGSDYGYTF
.,TRBJ2-3,TRBD2,TRBV27,TGTGCCAGCAGTTTACGGGAGGGAGATACGCAGTATTTT,CASSLREGDTQYF
.,TRBJ1-1,.,TRBV2,TGTGCCACCTCACAGGGCGTGAACACTGAAGCTTTCTTT,CATSQGVNTEAFF
few,TRBJ1-1,TRBD1,TRBV4-3,TGCGCCAGCAGCCAAAAACCCGCCGGGACAGGGATAGGAGTGACTGAAGCTTTCTTT,CASSQKPAGTGIGVTEAFF
.,TRBJ2-7,TRBD1,TRBV11-2,TGTGCCAGCAGCTTAAACAGGGGCTCCTACGAGCAGTACTTC,CASSLNRGSYEQYF
few,TRBJ2-1,TRBD2,TRBV5-6,TGTGCCAGCAGCTTGGGACTAGCGGGAGTCATGGGTGAGCAGTTCTTC,CASSLGLAGVMGEQFF
once,TRBJ2-7,TRBD2,TRBV4-2,TGTGCCAGCAGCCAAGATATCTCCGGGAGGTCCTCCTACGAGCAGTACTTC,CASSQDISGRSSYEQYF
.,TRBJ2-1,.,TRBV7-9,TGTGCCAGCAGCTTAGCGCGCAGGGGGGCCTACAATGAGCAGTTCTTC,CASSLARRGAYNEQFF
.,TRBJ2-1,TRBD1,TRBV7-6,TGTGCCAGCAGCTTAGCCGGGACAGGGAATTATGAGCAGTTCTTC,CASSLAGTGNYEQFF
few,TRBJ2-1,.,TRBV7-2,TGTGCCAGCAGCCCGCAGGGGCGGTACAATGAGCAGTTCTTC,CASSPQGRYNEQFF
.,TRBJ2-3,.,TRBV9,TGTGCCAGCAGCAAGGGGTCCAGAGATACGCAGTATTTT,CASSKGSRDTQYF
.,TRBJ2-7,TRBD2,TRBV23-1,TGCGCCAGCAGTCAACTCCAGGGGACTAGCGGGGGGATGTGGGAGCAGTACTTC,CASSQLQGTSGGMWEQYF
.,TRBJ1-6,TRBD1,TRBV7-2,TGTGCCAGCAGCTTAGTCGGGACAGGGGGCTATAATTCACCCCTCCACTTT,CASSLVGTGGYNSPLHF